This TCR beta chain was captured in a study of blood T cell repertoires in COVID-19. In the study overall: Samples of COVID-19 (acute and convalescent) were obtained from the United States, Italy and Spain.

Authors' data handling: It was from reference gene primer amplification that nucleated cell counts were estimated. The table came from immunoSEQ multiplex PCR; TCRdb's copy has only in-frame clones and leaves some out. The DNA was the basis for D and trimming; V, J and clone size are from that table. This table has approximately 170,000 clones, more than 70% appearing once. Germline CDR1 and CDR2: PRHDT and FYEKMQ (reference sequence). The CDR3 covers 17 residues. V lost 4 bases and J lost 0; bases outside the gene matches: 9. The TCR was taken from a woman older than 75 with active or convalescent COVID-19. Sequenced material: peripheral blood. V and J are TRBV13 and TRBJ1-5, with 7 positions matching TRBD1. The CDR3 DNA follows: TGTGCCAGCAGCTCTCGCCTACAGGGGTATAGCAATCAGCCCCAGCATTTT. Translating it yields CASSSRLQGYSNQPQHF. Looking up the rest from reference TRBV13 and TRBJ1-5 gives the full variable domain: AAGVIQSPRHLIKEKRETATLKCYPIPRHDTVYWYQQGPGQDPQFLISFYEKMQSDKGSIPDRFSAQQFSDYHSELNMSSLELGDSALYFCASSSRLQGYSNQPQHFGDGTRLSIL.